The 8 T cell receptor beta chains below were found in one sample sequenced in a study of blood T cell repertoires in COVID-19 (dated by TCRdb to 2018 to 2021). Receptor libraries were prepared by the immunoSEQ multiplex PCR assay. TCRdb's version of the immuneACCESS table is confined to in-frame rearrangements and falls short of the full clone set. An unresolved V gene accounts for under half of the shortfall where checked; the remainder is of unknown origin. This sample is represented by 120,000 or so clones; over 75% of them were singletons. The ten largest clones take up 20% to 30% of the sample. Sequences were obtained from peripheral blood. Source of these receptors: a woman at least 80 years old with acute or convalescent COVID-19.

The rearrangement links TRBV2 to TRBJ2-5, with TRBD2 matching 12 bases. Germline values: CDR1 SNHLY, CDR2 FYNNEI. Trimming took 2 bases from V and 7 from J; bases not matched to a gene: 11. The CDR3 sequence is 17 residues long. The CDR3 spells CASSELGLAGVSSTQYF. The CDR3 bases are TGTGCCAGCAGTGAATTGGGACTAGCGGGCGTTAGTTCGACCCAGTACTTC.

This rearrangement joins TRBV2 to TRBJ1-5; 9 bases match TRBD1. The junction had 9 bases not matched to a gene; V was cut back by 8 bases and J by 7 bases. This CDR3 has 14 residues. Per the germline V gene, CDR1 is SNHLY and CDR2 is FYNNEI. The CDR3, as DNA: TGTGCCAGCGCCAGACAGGGGGTGGGCCAGCCCCAGCATTTT. The encoded protein is CASARQGVGQPQHF.

The chain carries TRBV9 and TRBJ2-5; 9 bases align to TRBD2. CDR3 size: 15 residues. The V gene end was trimmed by 3 bases and the J gene end by 2 bases; junction bases not matched to a gene: 5. CDR1 and CDR2 from the germline V gene are SGDLS and YYNGEE. CDR3 DNA: TGTGCCAGCAGCGAATTCAGCGGGGGGCAAGAGACCCAGTACTTC. Its protein product is CASSEFSGGQETQYF. Supplemented by reference TRBV9 and TRBJ2-5, the full variable domain reads DSGVTQTPKHLITATGQRVTLRCSPRSGDLSVYWYQQSLDQGLQFLIQYYNGEERAKGNILERFSAQQFPDLHSELNLSSLELGDSALYFCASSEFSGGQETQYFGPGTRLLVL.

This clone was seen a few times. The chain links TRBV28 to TRBJ1-6, with D possibly matching TRBD1 (5 bases). This CDR3 spans 12 amino acids. Per the germline V gene, CDR1 is MDHEN and CDR2 is SYDVKM. V was pared by 10 bases and J by 15 bases, with 19 bases between. CDR3 protein: CATTGGNSFLHF. CDR3 bases: TGTGCCACCACCGGGGGGAATTCATTCCTCCACTTT.

The V call is TRBV5-8, the J call TRBJ1-3; 7 bases are a match to TRBD1. V lost 2 bases, J lost 0 bases, and 2 bases stayed unmatched. This CDR3 comprises 15 residues. Germline V gene sequence: CDR1 SGHTS, CDR2 YDEGEE. CDR3 DNA: TGTGCCAGCAGCTTAGACAGGGACTCTGGAAACACCATATATTTT. Its protein product is CASSLDRDSGNTIYF.

The V and J genes are TRBV12-5 and TRBJ1-2; the D is unclear. The CDR3 extends over 15 amino acids. CDR1 and CDR2 (germline): LGHNT, FRNRAP. V was cut by 9 bases and J by 0 bases, with 17 bases left in between. The CDR3 is CASGNQLRANYGYTF. The CDR3 DNA sequence: TGTGCTAGCGGTAACCAACTCCGGGCTAACTATGGCTACACCTTC.

This chain links TRBV5-5 with TRBJ1-3, with D perhaps TRBD1 (6 bases). V was pared by 4 bases and J by 2 bases, with 10 bases between. CDR1 and CDR2 (germline): SGHKS, YYEKEE (reference sequence). This CDR3 spans 14 amino acids. The CDR3 DNA sequence: TGTGCCAGCAGCCCGACAGGTGCTGGAAACACCATATATTTT. It is translated as CASSPTGAGNTIYF. The complete variable domain, with remaining parts taken from reference TRBV5-5 and TRBJ1-3, reads DAGVTQSPTHLIKTRGQQVTLRCSPISGHKSVSWYQQVLGQGPQFIFQYYEKEERGRGNFPDRFSARQFPNYSSELNVNALLLGDSALYLCASSPTGAGNTIYFGEGSWLTVV.

The V gene is TRBV2, the J gene TRBJ2-7, with D tentatively TRBD2 (5 bases). Deletions cut 11 bases from V and 12 bases from J, with 14 bases between. Germline V gene lookup returns CDR1 SNHLY and CDR2 FYNNEI. The CDR3 contains 9 residues. The CDR3 loop is CASRTGAYF. The CDR3 region has the DNA TGTGCCTCCCGGACTGGAGCGTACTTC.